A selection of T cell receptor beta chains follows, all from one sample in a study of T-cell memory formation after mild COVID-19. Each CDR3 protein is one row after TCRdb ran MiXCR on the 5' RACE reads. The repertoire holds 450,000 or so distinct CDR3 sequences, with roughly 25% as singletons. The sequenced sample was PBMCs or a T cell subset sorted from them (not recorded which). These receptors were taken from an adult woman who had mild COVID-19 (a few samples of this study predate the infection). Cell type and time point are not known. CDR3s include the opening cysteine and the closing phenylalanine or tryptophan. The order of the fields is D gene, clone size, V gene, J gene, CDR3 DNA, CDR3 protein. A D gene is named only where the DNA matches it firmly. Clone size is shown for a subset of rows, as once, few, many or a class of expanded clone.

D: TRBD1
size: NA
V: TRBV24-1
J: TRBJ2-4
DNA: TGTGCCACCAGTGATCCCAGTGAGGGGGCGGTCATTCAGTACTTC
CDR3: CATSDPSEGAVIQYF

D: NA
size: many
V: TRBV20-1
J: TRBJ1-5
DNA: TGCAGTGCCCTCCCACTCGCAGGGAATCAGCCCCAGCATTTT
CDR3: CSALPLAGNQPQHF

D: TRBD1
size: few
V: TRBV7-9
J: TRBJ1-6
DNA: TGTGCCAGCAGCTTTATAGGTTTTACAGGGGATTCACCCCTCCACTTT
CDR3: CASSFIGFTGDSPLHF

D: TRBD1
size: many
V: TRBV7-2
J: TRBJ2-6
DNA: TGTGCCAGCAGCTTACTAGGGACAGCCAACTCTGGGGCCAACGTCCTGACTTTC
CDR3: CASSLLGTANSGANVLTF

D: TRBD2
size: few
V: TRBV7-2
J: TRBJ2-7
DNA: TGTGCCAGCAGCTTAACGGTACTAGCGGGAGTCCCCTCCTACGAGCAGTACTTC
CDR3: CASSLTVLAGVPSYEQYF

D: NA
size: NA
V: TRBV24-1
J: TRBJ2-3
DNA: TGTGCCACCAGTGAAAGCGGGCCCGATACGCAGTATTTT
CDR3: CATSESGPDTQYF

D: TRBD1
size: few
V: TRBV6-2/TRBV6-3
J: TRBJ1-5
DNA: TGTGCCAGCACCCGGGACAGACGTATAATGAGCAATCAGCCCCAGCATTTT
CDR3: CASTRDRRIMSNQPQHF

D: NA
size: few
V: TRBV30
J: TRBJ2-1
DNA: TGTGCCTGGAGTGTACCAGACACGAGCTCCTACAATGAGCAGTTCTTC
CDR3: CAWSVPDTSSYNEQFF

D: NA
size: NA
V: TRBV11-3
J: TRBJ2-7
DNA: TGTGCCAGCAGCTTAGATGCGGTGACAGGATCCTACGAGCAGTACTTC
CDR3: CASSLDAVTGSYEQYF

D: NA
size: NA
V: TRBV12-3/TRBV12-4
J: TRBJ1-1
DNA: TGTGCCAGCAGCCCGTGGGGGGCGAAGACTGAAGCTTTCTTT
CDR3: CASSPWGAKTEAFF

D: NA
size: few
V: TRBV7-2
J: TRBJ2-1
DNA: TGTGCCAGCAGCTTACGGGGGAGGGAGCAGTTCTTC
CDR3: CASSLRGREQFF

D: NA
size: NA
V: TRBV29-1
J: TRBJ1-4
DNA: TGCAGCGTTGTCGGAAACAGGGTCGGGGAAAAACTGTTTTTT
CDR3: CSVVGNRVGEKLFF

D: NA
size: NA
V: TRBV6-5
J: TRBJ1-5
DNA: TGTGCCAGCAGTTACTCGAGGGGGGCAGGTCAGCCCCAGCATTTT
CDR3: CASSYSRGAGQPQHF

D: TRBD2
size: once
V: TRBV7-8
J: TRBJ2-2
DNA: TGTGCCAGCACCTCACATATGGTGGCGGGGGTCAACCATGACTTT
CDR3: CASTSHMVAGVNHDF

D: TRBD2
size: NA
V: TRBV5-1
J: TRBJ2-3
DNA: TGCGCCAGCAGCTTGTCGACTAGCGGCGCAGATACGCAGTATTTT
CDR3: CASSLSTSGADTQYF

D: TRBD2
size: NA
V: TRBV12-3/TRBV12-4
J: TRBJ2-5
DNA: TGTGCCAGCAGTCAGACTAGCGGGAGGTTCGGAGAGACCCAGTACTTC
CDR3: CASSQTSGRFGETQYF

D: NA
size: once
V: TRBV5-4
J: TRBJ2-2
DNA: TGTGCCAGCAGCTTGGTCCCAGCGCCGAAGACCGGGGAGCTGTTTTTT
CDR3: CASSLVPAPKTGELFF

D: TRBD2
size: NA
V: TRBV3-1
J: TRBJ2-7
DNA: TGTGCCAGCAGCCCAAGACTAGCGGAATCCTACGAGCAGTACTTC
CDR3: CASSPRLAESYEQYF

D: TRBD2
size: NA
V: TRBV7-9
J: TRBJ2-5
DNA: TGTGCCAGCAGCATACCGGGACTAGGGGAGACCCAGTACTTC
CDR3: CASSIPGLGETQYF

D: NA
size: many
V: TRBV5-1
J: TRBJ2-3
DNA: TGCGCCAGCAGCCCCGGGGGGCCCACAGATACGCAGTATTTT
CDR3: CASSPGGPTDTQYF

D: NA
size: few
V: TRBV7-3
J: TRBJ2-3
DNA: TGTGCCAGCAGCCCTGGACAGACAGATACGCAGTATTTT
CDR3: CASSPGQTDTQYF

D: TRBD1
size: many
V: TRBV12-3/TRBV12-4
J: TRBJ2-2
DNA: TGTGCCAGCAGCCTGGGGACAGCCCGAACGGGCGGGGAGCTGTTTTTT
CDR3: CASSLGTARTGGELFF

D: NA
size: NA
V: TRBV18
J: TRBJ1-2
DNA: TGTGCCAGCTCACCACCGAACTCAGGAGTCGGGGACTATGGCTACACCTTC
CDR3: CASSPPNSGVGDYGYTF

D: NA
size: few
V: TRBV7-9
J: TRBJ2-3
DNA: TGTGCCAGCAGCTTGGAGGCAGCAGATACGCAGTATTTT
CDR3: CASSLEAADTQYF

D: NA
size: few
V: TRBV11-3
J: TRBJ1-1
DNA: TGTGCCAGCAGGGAGACAGGGAACACTGAAGCTTTCTTT
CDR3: CASRETGNTEAFF

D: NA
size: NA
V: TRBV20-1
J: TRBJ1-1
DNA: TGCAGTGAGAAAGGGCCTGGCACTGAAGCTTTCTTT
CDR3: CSEKGPGTEAFF

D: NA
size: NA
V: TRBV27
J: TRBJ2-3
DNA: TGTGCCAGCAGTTTAGAGGCCAGGACCTCGTTTACAGATACGCAGTATTTT
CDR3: CASSLEARTSFTDTQYF

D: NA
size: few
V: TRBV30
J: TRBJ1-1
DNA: TGTGCCTGGAGGGCGGCGGGGGGCACTGAAGCTTTCTTT
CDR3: CAWRAAGGTEAFF

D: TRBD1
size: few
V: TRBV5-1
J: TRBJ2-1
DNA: TGCGCCAGCAGCTTGGGAGAGGTGGGACAGAAAAATGAGCAGTTCTTC
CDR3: CASSLGEVGQKNEQFF

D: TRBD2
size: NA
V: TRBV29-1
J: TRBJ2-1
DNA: TGCAGCGTTGATCTCCGACTAGCGGGAGGAGGCGGCAATGAGCAGTTCTTC
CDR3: CSVDLRLAGGGGNEQFF

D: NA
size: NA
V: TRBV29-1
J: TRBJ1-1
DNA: TGCAGCGCCGGGGCGGGATCAACTGAAGCTTTCTTT
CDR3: CSAGAGSTEAFF

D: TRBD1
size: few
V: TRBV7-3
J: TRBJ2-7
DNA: TGTGCCAGCAGCTTAACCACAGGGGCGGGCGAGCAGTACTTC
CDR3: CASSLTTGAGEQYF

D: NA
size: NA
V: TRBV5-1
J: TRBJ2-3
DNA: TGCGCCAGCAGCTTGTCTGGGGGGGGGCAAGATACGCAGTATTTT
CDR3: CASSLSGGGQDTQYF

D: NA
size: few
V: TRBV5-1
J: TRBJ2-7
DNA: TGCGCCAGCAGCTTAAACCTACCCCCCTACGAGCAGTACTTC
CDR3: CASSLNLPPYEQYF

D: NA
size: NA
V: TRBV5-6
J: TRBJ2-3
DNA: TGTGCCAGCAGCTTCGGTCCTGTCCCCACAGATACGCAGTATTTT
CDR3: CASSFGPVPTDTQYF

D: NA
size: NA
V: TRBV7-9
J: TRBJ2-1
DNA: TGTGCCAGCGAATCTACAGCCTACAATGAGCAGTTCTTC
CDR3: CASESTAYNEQFF

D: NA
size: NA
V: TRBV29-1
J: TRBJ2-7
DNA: TGCAGCGCCCGTAGCGTGGACTCCTACGAGCAGTACTTC
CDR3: CSARSVDSYEQYF

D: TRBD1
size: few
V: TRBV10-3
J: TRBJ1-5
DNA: TGTGCCATCAGTGAAGACAGGGGGCTGGATCAGCCCCAGCATTTT
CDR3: CAISEDRGLDQPQHF

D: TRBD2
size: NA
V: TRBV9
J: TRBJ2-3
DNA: TGTGCCAGCAGCGTAGCCCCGGTGACTAGCGGGACAGATACGCAGTATTTT
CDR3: CASSVAPVTSGTDTQYF

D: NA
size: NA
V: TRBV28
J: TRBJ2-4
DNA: TGTGCCAGCACTAAGTCCGCCGCCAAAAACATTCAGTACTTC
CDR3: CASTKSAAKNIQYF

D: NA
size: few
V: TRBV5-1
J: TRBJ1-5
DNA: TGCGCCAGCAGCCCGGAGGGGTTTCAGCCCCAGCATTTT
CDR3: CASSPEGFQPQHF

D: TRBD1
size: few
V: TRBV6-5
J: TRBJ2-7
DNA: TGTGCCAGCAGTTCCTTGGGGACAGCTTCCTACGAGCAGTACTTC
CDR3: CASSSLGTASYEQYF

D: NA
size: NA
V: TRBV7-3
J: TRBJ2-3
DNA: TGTGCCAGCAGCAAGGGACGAAGTACAGATACGCAGTATTTT
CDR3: CASSKGRSTDTQYF

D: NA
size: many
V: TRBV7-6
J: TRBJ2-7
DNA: TGTGCCAGCAGCTTAAGGGCCCGCCAAGGGGACGAGCAGTACTTC
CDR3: CASSLRARQGDEQYF

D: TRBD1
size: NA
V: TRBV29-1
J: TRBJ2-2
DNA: TGCAGCGTTAGTCCCGGGACAGGGACCGGGGAGCTGTTTTTT
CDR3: CSVSPGTGTGELFF

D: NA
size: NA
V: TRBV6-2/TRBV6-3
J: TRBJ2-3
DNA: TGTGCCAGCAGTTACTACGGAACAGATACGCAGTATTTT
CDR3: CASSYYGTDTQYF

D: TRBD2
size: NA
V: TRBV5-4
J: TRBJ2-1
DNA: TGTGCCAGCAGCTTGCGGGGACTAGCGGGGGGCGGCTCCTACAATGAGCAGTTCTTC
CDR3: CASSLRGLAGGGSYNEQFF

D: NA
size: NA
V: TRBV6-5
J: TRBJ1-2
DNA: TGTGCCAGCAGGGGTTGGGGCTATGGCTACACCTTC
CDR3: CASRGWGYGYTF

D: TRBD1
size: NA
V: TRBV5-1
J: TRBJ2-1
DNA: TGCGCCAGCAGCCCTGGACAGGCCGGGGAGCAGTTCTTC
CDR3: CASSPGQAGEQFF

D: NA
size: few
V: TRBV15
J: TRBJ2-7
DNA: TGTGCCACCAGCAGAGATCGCGGCAGGGGCTATTCCTACGAGCAGTACTTC
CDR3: CATSRDRGRGYSYEQYF

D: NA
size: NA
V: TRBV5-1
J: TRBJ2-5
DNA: TGCGCCAGCAGCTTGGGAACAGGGATTGAGACCCAGTACTTC
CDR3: CASSLGTGIETQYF

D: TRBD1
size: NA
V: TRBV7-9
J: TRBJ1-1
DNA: TGTGCCAGCAGCGTTAAACAGGGGGCAATGGACACTGAAGCTTTCTTT
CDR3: CASSVKQGAMDTEAFF

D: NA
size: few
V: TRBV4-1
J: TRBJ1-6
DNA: TGCGCCAGCAGCCAAGAGACCTATAATTCACCCCTCCACTTT
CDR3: CASSQETYNSPLHF